This T cell receptor (beta chain) emerged from a study of PD-L1 blockade in urothelial cancer. Germline V lookup: CDR1 MNHNY, CDR2 SVGAGI (reference sequence). Unmatched junction bases numbered 8, after V lost 2 bases and J lost 7 bases. CDR3 length equals 15 residues. Repertoires were generated with immunoSEQ multiplex PCR, while TCRdb's copy carries only in-frame clones and drops some. The data hold some 29,000 clones, with 70% to 90% observed a single time. Urothelial carcinoma affected the patients, and it was locally advanced or metastatic. Sampling of each patient yielded between 1 and 8 specimens, collected pretreatment and on-treatment.

Sequenced here: PBMCs, sampled around atezolizumab (anti-PD-L1) treatment. This chain joins TRBV6-6 and TRBJ2-1, with 7 bases aligning to TRBD1. The source is a man aged 45-65 years with urothelial cancer. This chain's CDR3 is CASSYKRTGDNEQFF. CDR3 in DNA: TGTGCCAGCAGTTACAAGCGGACAGGCGATAATGAGCAGTTCTTC.